A selection of T cell receptor beta chains follows, all from one sample in a study of OX40 agonist ivuxolimab in advanced cancers. The repertoire was sequenced with immunoSEQ multiplex PCR; TCRdb's copy has only in-frame clones and lacks some. The table includes tens of thousands of clones, approximately 87% detected once. The starting material was CD4+ or CD8+ T cells sorted from blood, obtained in a trial of the OX40 agonist ivuxolimab. These receptors were taken from an adult with an advanced solid tumor such as melanoma, head and neck, liver or kidney cancer. CDR3s include the opening cysteine and the closing phenylalanine or tryptophan. Each record gives: V gene, J gene, clone size, D gene, CDR3 protein, CDR3 DNA. The D gene is left open where the match is weak. Clone size is stated in some rows and not others, as once, few, many or a class when expanded.

>TRBV5-6|TRBJ1-5|.|.
CASSLGQNSNQPQHF
TGTGCCAGCAGCTTGGGACAAAATAGCAATCAGCCCCAGCATTTT
>TRBV19|TRBJ1-2|.|.
CASSIDRGDYGYTF
TGTGCCAGTAGTATAGACCGGGGAGACTATGGCTACACCTTC
>TRBV7-2|TRBJ1-1|.|.
CASSPLGRKRAFF
TGTGCCAGCAGCCCCCTGGGACGAAAGAGGGCTTTCTTT
>TRBV7-2|TRBJ1-4|once|.
CASARGGPNEKLFF
TGTGCCAGCGCGAGGGGGGGACCTAATGAAAAACTGTTTTTT
>TRBV5-4|TRBJ2-2|.|TRBD1
CASSPWDRVTGELFF
TGTGCCAGCAGCCCCTGGGACAGGGTGACCGGGGAGCTGTTTTTT
>TRBV18|TRBJ2-5|.|TRBD2
CASSPGTSGSWETQYF
TGTGCCAGCTCACCCGGGACTAGCGGGAGTTGGGAGACCCAGTACTTC
>TRBV19|TRBJ1-3|.|.
CASSISISGNTIYF
TGTGCCAGTAGTATAAGCATCTCTGGAAACACCATATATTTT
>TRBV28|TRBJ2-5|.|.
CASSSPAQETQYF
TGTGCCAGCAGTTCACCAGCCCAAGAGACCCAGTACTTC
>TRBV4-1|TRBJ1-2|.|.
CASSQDEAGIYYGYTF
TGCGCCAGCAGCCAAGATGAAGCAGGGATCTACTATGGCTACACCTTC
>TRBV7-2|TRBJ1-4|.|.
CASSSHLGDLFF
TGTGCCAGCAGCTCCCACTTGGGGGACCTGTTTTTT
>TRBV7-3|TRBJ1-5|.|.
CASSHRRGNQPQHF
TGTGCCAGCAGCCACAGGAGGGGCAATCAGCCCCAGCATTTT
>TRBV28|TRBJ1-2|.|TRBD1
CASRGQGQNYGYTF
TGTGCCAGCAGGGGACAGGGACAGAACTATGGCTACACCTTC
>TRBV5-1|TRBJ1-4|once|TRBD1
CASSPRGTGGSNEKLFF
TGCGCCAGCAGCCCCCGCGGGACAGGGGGATCTAATGAAAAACTGTTTTTT
>TRBV7-9|TRBJ2-1|.|TRBD2
CASSLGPRAGGHEQFF
TGTGCCAGCAGCTTAGGCCCCAGGGCGGGGGGGCATGAGCAGTTCTTC
>TRBV5-6|TRBJ2-3|.|.
CASSVLDFQASTDTQYF
TGTGCCAGCAGCGTATTGGACTTTCAAGCTAGCACAGATACGCAGTATTTT
>TRBV28|TRBJ1-2|.|.
CASSSTEFYGYTF
TGTGCCAGCAGTTCGACGGAGTTCTATGGCTACACCTTC
>TRBV19|TRBJ2-3|.|.
CASSFRDGSTDTQYF
TGTGCCAGTAGTTTCCGGGACGGAAGCACAGATACGCAGTATTTT
>TRBV10-2|TRBJ2-2|.|.
CASSDWRAQNTGELFF
TGCGCCAGCAGTGATTGGAGGGCGCAGAACACCGGGGAGCTGTTTTTT
>TRBV11-2|TRBJ2-7|few|.
CASSPSYEQYF
TGTGCCAGCAGCCCCTCCTACGAGCAGTACTTC
>TRBV11-2|TRBJ1-2|.|.
CASSFNRGLDGYTF
TGTGCCAGCAGCTTCAATCGAGGCCTGGATGGCTACACCTTC
>TRBV7-9|TRBJ2-7|.|TRBD1
CASSPPGQRAYEQYF
TGTGCCAGCAGCCCTCCGGGACAGCGAGCCTACGAGCAGTACTTC
>TRBV28|TRBJ2-5|.|.
CASTQGGGRETQYF
TGTGCCAGCACCCAAGGGGGGGGCCGAGAGACCCAGTACTTC
>TRBV7-2|TRBJ1-6|.|.
CASSLDSSNSPLHF
TGTGCCAGCAGCCTAGACAGTAGTAATTCACCCCTCCACTTT
>TRBV7-9|TRBJ2-1|.|TRBD2
CASSLAPSGSFNEQFF
TGTGCCAGCAGCTTAGCCCCTAGCGGGAGCTTCAATGAGCAGTTCTTC
>TRBV12-5|TRBJ2-3|.|TRBD1
CASAPTGTVSDTQYF
TGTGCTAGTGCCCCGACCGGGACAGTTTCAGATACGCAGTATTTT
>TRBV11-3|TRBJ2-7|.|.
CASSARAGASYEQYF
TGTGCCAGCAGCGCCCGGGCAGGTGCCTCCTACGAGCAGTACTTC
>TRBV5-1|TRBJ1-2|.|TRBD1
CASSWDRGPKGGYTF
TGCGCCAGCAGCTGGGACAGGGGGCCGAAGGGTGGCTACACCTTC
>TRBV9|TRBJ2-2|.|TRBD1
CASSVAGTGNRAGELFF
TGTGCCAGCAGCGTAGCAGGGACAGGGAATAGAGCCGGGGAGCTGTTTTTT
>TRBV11-2|TRBJ2-2|.|TRBD1
CASSLARTGGITGELFF
TGTGCCAGCAGCTTAGCGCGGACAGGGGGAATCACCGGGGAGCTGTTTTTT
>TRBV5-1|TRBJ2-5|.|.
CASSFQDIWETQYF
TGCGCCAGCAGCTTCCAGGACATATGGGAGACCCAGTACTTC
>TRBV28|TRBJ1-5|.|TRBD1
CASSRADRRNQPQHF
TGTGCCAGCAGTCGAGCGGACAGGAGAAATCAGCCCCAGCATTTT
>TRBV5-1|TRBJ2-1|.|TRBD2
CASSLRTSGGNEQFF
TGCGCCAGCAGCTTACGGACTAGCGGGGGGAATGAGCAGTTCTTC
>TRBV7-2|TRBJ2-7|.|.
CASSSGPGYEQYF
TGTGCCAGCAGCTCAGGCCCGGGCTACGAGCAGTACTTC
>TRBV20-1|TRBJ2-1|.|.
CSARADSEQFF
TGCAGTGCTAGAGCCGACTCTGAGCAGTTCTTC
>TRBV4-1|TRBJ1-6|.|.
CASSQVVNGNSPLHF
TGCGCCAGCAGCCAAGTCGTAAACGGGAATTCACCCCTCCACTTT
>TRBV30|TRBJ1-5|.|.
CAWSSGQGGSSNQPQHF
TGTGCCTGGAGTTCGGGGCAGGGAGGAAGTAGCAATCAGCCCCAGCATTTT
>TRBV6-1|TRBJ2-7|.|.
CASSEALLTPPREQYF
TGTGCCAGCAGTGAAGCGCTTTTGACCCCTCCACGCGAGCAGTACTTC
>TRBV27|TRBJ1-4|once|.
CASSPPGTRGEKLFF
TGTGCCAGCAGTCCCCCGGGAACGAGAGGTGAAAAACTGTTTTTT
>TRBV6-6|TRBJ1-5|once|.
CASSGGGSRNQPQHF
TGTGCCAGCAGTGGCGGGGGTAGTCGCAATCAGCCCCAGCATTTT
>TRBV19|TRBJ1-2|few|.
CASSLGGAFSMGYTF
TGTGCCAGTAGCTTGGGGGGCGCATTTAGCATGGGCTACACCTTC
>TRBV7-2|TRBJ1-1|.|TRBD1
CASSLQGLGNTEAFF
TGTGCCAGCAGCCTACAGGGGCTGGGGAACACTGAAGCTTTCTTT
>TRBV7-8|TRBJ2-7|.|.
CASSPPGTRWVYEQYF
TGTGCCAGCAGCCCCCCTGGGACTCGCTGGGTTTACGAGCAGTACTTC
>TRBV28|TRBJ2-2|.|.
CASVEGGSTGELFF
TGTGCCAGCGTTGAGGGGGGCTCGACCGGGGAGCTGTTTTTT
>TRBV18|TRBJ2-3|.|TRBD2
CASFTTGASGVEDTQYF
TGTGCCAGCTTCACGACCGGGGCTAGCGGGGTTGAAGATACGCAGTATTTT
>TRBV27|TRBJ2-5|.|TRBD2
CASSIKGLAVTKVETQYF
TGTGCCAGCAGTATTAAGGGACTAGCGGTCACCAAGGTAGAGACCCAGTACTTC
>TRBV29-1|TRBJ2-2|.|.
CSVNQGRGELFF
TGCAGCGTGAACCAGGGTCGCGGGGAGCTGTTTTTT